This TCR beta chain was sequenced during a study of human T cells and chemical hapten exposure. Specified time point: patch test 1, 2 weeks after DPC sensitization. The treatment was: therapeutic diphenylcyclopropenone sensitization with weekly scalp DPC. This CDR3 region has 16 residues. Trimming removed 5 bases from V and 4 bases from J; junction bases left unmatched: 7. The germline gives CDR1 SGHTA, CDR2 FQGNSA. There are many counts of this clonotype. One entry per CDR3 protein results from TCRdb running MiXCR on the RACE reads. The table has around 380,000 distinct CDR3 sequences, approximately 5% seen once.

This chain links TRBV7-2 with TRBJ2-3, with 12 bases matching TRBD2. This receptor was identified in a woman between 50 and 59 years old with alopecia areata. Some clones in this sample may be carry-over from other donors' samples. The material was whole blood, obtained in connection with sensitization to the hapten diphenylcyclopropenone (DPC). The CDR3 sequence is CASSVSSGRGPDTQYF. CDR3 DNA sequence: TGTGCCAGCAGCGTTTCTAGCGGGAGGGGTCCAGATACGCAGTATTTT.